One T cell receptor beta chain is described in this entry. The antigen is unknown. Assay: immunoSEQ multiplex PCR; the TCRdb copy retains only in-frame clones and omits some. The top ten hold under 2.5% of the sample, which has tens of thousands of clones, roughly 86% seen once. Germline assignment: CDR1 MNHNS and CDR2 SASEGT. The CDR3 length is 15 residues. The V segment lost 7 bases and the J segment 1 base; nucleotides outside the gene matches: 5. Samples were taken several times over chemoradiotherapy. The sample comes from a study of chemoradiotherapy in HPV16-positive cancers. Across the whole study: A couple of HPV16-positive patients' cells yielded candidate HPV-specific clones and common motifs.

Findings and caveats of the study: Candidate HPV-specific clones and E7-related TCR motifs grew in tumor during treatment. HPV-responsive T-cell expansion during chemoradiotherapy was linked to improved recurrence-free survival in HPV16-positive patients.

This chain links TRBV6-1 with TRBJ2-3; 10 bases line up with TRBD2. The sequencing here drew on blood, taken from a patient who underwent chemoradiotherapy. The TCR was taken from a human donor with HPV-associated anogenital cancer. For the CDR3, the DNA is TGTGCCAGCACTAGCGGGGGACTGGGCACAGATACGCAGTATTTT. It yields the protein CASTSGGLGTDTQYF.